The present TCR beta chain was sequenced within a study of shared clonotypes between healthy human individuals. Whole-study context: The composition of the donors was a couple of women and three men aged 18 to 49.

Whole-study results and caveats: Sharing across four donors was highest in naive CD4 (approximately 5%) and lowest in memory CD8 (about 0.4%).

Assay: immunoSEQ multiplex PCR; the TCRdb copy retains only in-frame clones and omits some. The data show more than 2 million clones, 90% to 95% seen once. Naive CD8 cells, CD45RO-negative and positively selected for CCR7, excluded terminally differentiated effector memory CD45RA+ cells. On this clone itself: Its antigen is undetermined.

Per germline, CDR1 LNHNV and CDR2 YYDKDF (reference sequence). The CDR3 loop spans 16 amino acids. V lost 5 bases to trimming and J lost 8 bases, with 22 bases between them. The clonotype was recovered from a man younger than 30 in good health. Some clones in this sample may be carry-over from other donors' samples. Sequences were obtained from naive CD8+ T cells from PBMCs. The chain joins TRBV15 to TRBJ2-1, with a tentative D call TRBD1 (6 bases). The CDR3 DNA reads TGTGCCACCAGCCCCTCGGGGACACAAGGCCTGCATGAGCAGTTCTTC. Protein product: CATSPSGTQGLHEQFF.